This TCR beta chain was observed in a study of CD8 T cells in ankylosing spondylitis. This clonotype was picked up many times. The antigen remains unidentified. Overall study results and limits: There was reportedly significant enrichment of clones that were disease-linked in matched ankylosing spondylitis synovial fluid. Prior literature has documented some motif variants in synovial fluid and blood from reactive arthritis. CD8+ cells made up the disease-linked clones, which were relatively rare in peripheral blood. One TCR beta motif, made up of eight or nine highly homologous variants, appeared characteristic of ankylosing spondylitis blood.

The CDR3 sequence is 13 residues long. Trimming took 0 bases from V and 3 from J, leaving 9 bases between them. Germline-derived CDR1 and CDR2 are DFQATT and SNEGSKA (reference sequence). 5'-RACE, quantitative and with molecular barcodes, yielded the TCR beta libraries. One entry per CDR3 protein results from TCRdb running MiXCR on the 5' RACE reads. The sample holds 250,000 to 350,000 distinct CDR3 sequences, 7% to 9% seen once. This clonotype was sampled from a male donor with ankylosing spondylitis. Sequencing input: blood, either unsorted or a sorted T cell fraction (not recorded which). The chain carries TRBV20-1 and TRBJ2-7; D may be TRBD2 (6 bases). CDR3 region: CSARERGNYEQYF. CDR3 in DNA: TGCAGTGCTAGAGAACGGGGGAACTACGAGCAGTACTTC.